This T cell receptor (beta chain) was identified in a study of shared clonotypes between healthy human individuals. Study-wide findings and caveats: Since donors were few, the genetic and exposure-history diversity represented was limited.

As to this clone: The antigen is undetermined.

V was shortened by 5 bases and J by 6 bases, with 16 bases between the two germline ends. Germline V gives CDR1 LNHDA, CDR2 SQIVND (reference sequence). This CDR3 is built from 15 residues. Clones were read by immunoSEQ multiplex PCR, and TCRdb kept only the in-frame ones, dropping some. Here the sample spans approximately 2.3 million clones, 85% to 95% being singletons. The specimen was naive CD4+ T cells from PBMCs. Subset denoted: CD45RA+ positively selected. The TCR originated in a man aged 18 to 29 in good health. Some clones in this sample may be carry-over from other donors' samples. This rearrangement joins TRBV19 to TRBJ1-4; possible D gene TRBD1, 5 bases. In DNA form, the CDR3 reads TGTGCCAGTAGTCGTGACACGGGACGGTATGAAAAACTGTTTTTT. Its translation: CASSRDTGRYEKLFF.